This T cell receptor (beta chain) was identified in a study of shared clonotypes between healthy human individuals. Study-wide results and caveats: The naive CD4 repertoires of a handful of donors were compared, and 5% to 6.5% of clonotypes were shared. The four-donor shared clonotypes exceeded non-shared clonotypes in generation probability, with non-shared ones scoring lower. Exclusively blood specimens were collected; tissue repertoires likely differ. Sorted-subset samples were not fully sequenced, rarefaction indicated.

Sequencing used immunoSEQ multiplex PCR; TCRdb keeps in-frame clones, though not all of them. The data show roughly 1.4 million clones, about 98.5% seen once. This clone occurred once. Its antigen is still unknown. This clonotype was sampled from a man younger than 40 in good health. The sample was naive CD4+ T cells sorted from blood. Subset indicated: CD45RA+ positively selected.

The CDR3 protein is CATKGREWDEQFF. CDR3 coding DNA: TGTGCCACCAAAGGGCGGGAGTGGGATGAGCAGTTCTTC. The chain combines TRBV15 with TRBJ2-1, with TRBD2 matching 7 bases. The CDR3 length is 13 residues. Unmatched junction bases numbered 8, after V lost 7 bases and J lost 8 bases. Germline CDR1 and CDR2: LNHNV and YYDKDF (reference sequence). The variable domain in full, completed from reference TRBV15 and TRBJ2-1, reads DAMVIQNPRYQVTQFGKPVTLSCSQTLNHNVMYWYQQKSSQAPKLLFHYYDKDFNNEADTPDNFQSRRPNTSFCFLDIRSPGLGDTAMYLCATKGREWDEQFFGPGTRLTVL.